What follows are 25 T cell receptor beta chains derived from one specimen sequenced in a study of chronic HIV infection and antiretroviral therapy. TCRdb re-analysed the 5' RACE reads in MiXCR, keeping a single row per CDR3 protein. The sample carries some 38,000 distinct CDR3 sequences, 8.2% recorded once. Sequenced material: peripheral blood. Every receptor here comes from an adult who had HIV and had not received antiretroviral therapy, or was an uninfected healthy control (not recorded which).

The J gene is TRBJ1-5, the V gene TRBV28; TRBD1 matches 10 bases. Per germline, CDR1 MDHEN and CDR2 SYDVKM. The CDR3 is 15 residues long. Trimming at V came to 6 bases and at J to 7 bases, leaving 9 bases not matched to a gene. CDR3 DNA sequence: TGTGCCAGCAGCAGTCGGGGGACAGGGGAACAGCCCCAGCATTTT. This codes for CASSSRGTGEQPQHF. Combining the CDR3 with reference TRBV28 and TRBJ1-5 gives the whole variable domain DVKVTQSSRYLVKRTGEKVFLECVQDMDHENMFWYRQDPGLGLRLIYFSYDVKMKEKGDIPEGYSVSREKKERFSLILESASTNQTSMYLCASSSRGTGEQPQHFGDGTRLSIL.

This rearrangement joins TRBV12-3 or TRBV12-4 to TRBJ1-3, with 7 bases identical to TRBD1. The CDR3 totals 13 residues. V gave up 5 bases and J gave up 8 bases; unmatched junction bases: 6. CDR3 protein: CASSPQRGHTIYF. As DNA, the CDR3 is TGTGCCAGCAGTCCCCAGAGGGGGCACACCATATATTTT.

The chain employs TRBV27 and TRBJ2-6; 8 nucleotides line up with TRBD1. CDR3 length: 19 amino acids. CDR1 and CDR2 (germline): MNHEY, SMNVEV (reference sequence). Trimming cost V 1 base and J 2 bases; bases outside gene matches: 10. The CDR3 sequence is CASSLLATGAITGANVLTF. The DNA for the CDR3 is TGTGCCAGCAGTTTATTGGCGACAGGGGCCATCACTGGGGCCAACGTCCTGACTTTC.

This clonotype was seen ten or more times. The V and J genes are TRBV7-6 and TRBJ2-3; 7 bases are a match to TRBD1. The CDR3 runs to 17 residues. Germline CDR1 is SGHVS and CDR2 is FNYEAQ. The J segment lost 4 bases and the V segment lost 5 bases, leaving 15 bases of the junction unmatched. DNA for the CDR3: TGTGCCAGCAGCCCAAAGTCAAGGACAGGCCTACCAGATACGCAGTATTTT. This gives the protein CASSPKSRTGLPDTQYF.

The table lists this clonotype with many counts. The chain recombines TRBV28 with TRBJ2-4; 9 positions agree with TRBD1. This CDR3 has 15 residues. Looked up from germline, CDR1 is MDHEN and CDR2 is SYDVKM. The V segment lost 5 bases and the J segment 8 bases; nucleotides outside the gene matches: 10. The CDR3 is CASSVTGGNGDIQYF. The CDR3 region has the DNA TGTGCCAGCAGTGTTACAGGGGGCAATGGGGACATTCAGTACTTC.

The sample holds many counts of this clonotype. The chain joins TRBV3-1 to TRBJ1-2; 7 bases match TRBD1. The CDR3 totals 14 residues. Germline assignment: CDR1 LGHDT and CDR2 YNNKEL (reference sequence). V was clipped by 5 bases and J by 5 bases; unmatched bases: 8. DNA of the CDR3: TGTGCCAGCAGCTACAGGGGCAGGGATTATGGCTACACCTTC. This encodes CASSYRGRDYGYTF. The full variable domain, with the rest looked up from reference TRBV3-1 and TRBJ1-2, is DTAVSQTPKYLVTQMGNDKSIKCEQNLGHDTMYWYKQDSKKFLKIMFSYNNKELIINETVPNRFSPKSPDKAHLNLHINSLELGDSAVYFCASSYRGRDYGYTFGSGTRLTVV.

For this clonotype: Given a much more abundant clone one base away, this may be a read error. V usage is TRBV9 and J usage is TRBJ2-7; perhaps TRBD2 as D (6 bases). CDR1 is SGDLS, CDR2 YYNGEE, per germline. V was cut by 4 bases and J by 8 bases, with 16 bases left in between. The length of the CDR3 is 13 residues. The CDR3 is CASSPGGKRKQYF. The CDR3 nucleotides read TGTGCCAGCAGCCCTGGGGGGAAGAGAAAGCAGTACTTC.

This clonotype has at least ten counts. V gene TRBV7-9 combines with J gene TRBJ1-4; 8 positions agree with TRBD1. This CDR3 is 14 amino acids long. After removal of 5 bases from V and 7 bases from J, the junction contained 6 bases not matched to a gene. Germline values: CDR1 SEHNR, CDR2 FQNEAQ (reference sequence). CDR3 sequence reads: CASSRTGKVEKLFF. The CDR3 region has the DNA TGTGCCAGCAGCCGGACAGGGAAGGTTGAAAAACTGTTTTTT.

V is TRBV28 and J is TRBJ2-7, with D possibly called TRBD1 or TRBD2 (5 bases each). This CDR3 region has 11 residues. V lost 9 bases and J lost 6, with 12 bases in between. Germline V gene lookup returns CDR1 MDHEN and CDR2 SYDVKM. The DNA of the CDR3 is TGTGCCAGTGGGACGTCAGGCGAGCAGTACTTC. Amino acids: CASGTSGEQYF.

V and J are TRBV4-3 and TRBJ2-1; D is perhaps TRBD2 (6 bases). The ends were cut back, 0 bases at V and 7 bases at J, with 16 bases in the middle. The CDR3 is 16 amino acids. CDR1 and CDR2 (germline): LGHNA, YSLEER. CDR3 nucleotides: TGCGCCAGCAGCCAAGATTGGCAGGGTGGGGGGAATGAGCAGTTCTTC. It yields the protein CASSQDWQGGGNEQFF.

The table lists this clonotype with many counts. The CDR3: CARTGLTNTEAFF. CDR3 coding DNA: TGTGCCAGGACGGGACTGACGAACACTGAAGCTTTCTTT. The rearrangement joins TRBV2 to TRBJ1-1, with a weak D call TRBD1 (5 bases). Trimming took off 9 bases at V and 1 base at J, with 12 bases between the two ends. This CDR3 region has 13 residues. Germline lookup yields CDR1 SNHLY and CDR2 FYNNEI. The full variable domain, with the rest looked up from reference TRBV2 and TRBJ1-1, is EPEVTQTPSHQVTQMGQEVILRCVPISNHLYFYWYRQILGQKVEFLVSFYNNEISEKSEIFDDQFSVERPDGSNFTLKIRSTKLEDSAMYFCARTGLTNTEAFFGQGTRLTVV.

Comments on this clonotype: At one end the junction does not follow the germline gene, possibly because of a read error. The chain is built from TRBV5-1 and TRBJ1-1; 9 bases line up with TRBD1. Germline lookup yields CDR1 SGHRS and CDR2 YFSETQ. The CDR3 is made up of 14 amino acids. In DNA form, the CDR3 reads TGCGCCCGCAGCCCCGGACAGGGGATTGTTGAAGCTTTCTTT. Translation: CARSPGQGIVEAFF.

CDR3 amino acids: CASTPDRGGNNEQFF. The CDR3 DNA is TGTGCCAGCACTCCGGACAGGGGTGGCAACAATGAGCAGTTCTTC. This rearrangement joins TRBV21-1 to TRBJ2-1; no check of the table's D call, TRBD1, against the DNA was made. TRBV21-1 is a documented pseudogene. The CDR3 runs 15 residues.

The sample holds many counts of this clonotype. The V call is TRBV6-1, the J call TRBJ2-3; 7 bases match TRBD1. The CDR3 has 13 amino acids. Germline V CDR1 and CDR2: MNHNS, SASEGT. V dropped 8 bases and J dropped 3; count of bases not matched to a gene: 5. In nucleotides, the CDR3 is TGTGCCAGCCGGGACAGAGTGACAGATACGCAGTATTTT. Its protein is CASRDRVTDTQYF.

CDR3 loop: CASSLTGTGGEQYF. DNA of the CDR3: TGTGCCAGCAGTCTAACCGGGACAGGGGGCGAGCAGTACTTC. The chain has TRBV28 and TRBJ2-7; 11 bases line up with TRBD1. Trimming at V came to 5 bases and at J to 6 bases, leaving 6 bases not matched to a gene. The CDR3 consists of 14 residues. Germline CDR1 reads MDHEN; CDR2 reads SYDVKM.

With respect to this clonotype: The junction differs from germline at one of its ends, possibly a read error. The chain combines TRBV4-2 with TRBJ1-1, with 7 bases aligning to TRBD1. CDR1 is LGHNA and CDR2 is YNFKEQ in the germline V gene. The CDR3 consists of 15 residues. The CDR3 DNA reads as TGTGCCAGCAGCCAGGTGGGACAGAGGAACACTGAAACTTTCTTT. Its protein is CASSQVGQRNTETFF.

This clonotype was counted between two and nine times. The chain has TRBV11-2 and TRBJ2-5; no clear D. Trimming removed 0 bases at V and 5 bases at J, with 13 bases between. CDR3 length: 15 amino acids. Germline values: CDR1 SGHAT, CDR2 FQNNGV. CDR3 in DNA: TGTGCCAGCAGCTTAGATCTATGGGGTCTGGAGACCCAGTACTTC. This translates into CASSLDLWGLETQYF.

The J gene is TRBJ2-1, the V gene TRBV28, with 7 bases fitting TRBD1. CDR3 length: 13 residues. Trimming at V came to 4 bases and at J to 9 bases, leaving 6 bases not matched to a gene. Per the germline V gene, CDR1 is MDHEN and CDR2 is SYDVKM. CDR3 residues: CASSSQQGSEQFF. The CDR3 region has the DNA TGTGCCAGCAGTTCTCAACAGGGGAGTGAGCAGTTCTTC.

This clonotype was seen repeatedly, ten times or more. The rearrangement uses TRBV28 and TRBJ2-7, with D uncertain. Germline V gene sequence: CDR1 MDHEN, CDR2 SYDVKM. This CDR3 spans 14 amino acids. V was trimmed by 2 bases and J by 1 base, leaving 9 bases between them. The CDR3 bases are TGTGCCAGCAGTTTAGAGGAGAAATCCTACGAGCAGTACTTC. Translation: CASSLEEKSYEQYF.

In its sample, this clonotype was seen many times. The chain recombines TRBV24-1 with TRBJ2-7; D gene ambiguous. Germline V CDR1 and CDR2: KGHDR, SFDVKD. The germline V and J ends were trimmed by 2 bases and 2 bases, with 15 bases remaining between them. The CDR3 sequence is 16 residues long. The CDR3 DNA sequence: TGTGCCACCAGTGATTGGACCGTGACTGGCACCTACGAGCAGTACTTC. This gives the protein CATSDWTVTGTYEQYF.

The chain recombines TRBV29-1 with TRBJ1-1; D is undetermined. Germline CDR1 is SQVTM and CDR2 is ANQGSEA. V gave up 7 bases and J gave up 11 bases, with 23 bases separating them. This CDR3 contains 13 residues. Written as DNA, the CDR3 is TGCAGCGGCCAGACTGACGGCCCTTATCGGGCTTTCTTT. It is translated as CSGQTDGPYRAFF. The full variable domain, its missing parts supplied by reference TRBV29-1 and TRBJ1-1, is SAVISQKPSRDICQRGTSLTIQCQVDSQVTMMFWYRQQPGQSLTLIATANQGSEATYESGFVIDKFPISRPNLTFSTLTVSNMSPEDSSIYLCSGQTDGPYRAFFGQGTRLTVV.

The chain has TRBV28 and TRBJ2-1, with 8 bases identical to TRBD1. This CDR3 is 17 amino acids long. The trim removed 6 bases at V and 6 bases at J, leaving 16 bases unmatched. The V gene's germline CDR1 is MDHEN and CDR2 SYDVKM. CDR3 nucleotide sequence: TGTGCCAGCAGGGGGGGCGGGACAGGTTATAGTGGCAATGAGCAGTTCTTC. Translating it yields CASRGGGTGYSGNEQFF.

CDR3 residues: CASATVLGRTEQYF. In DNA, the CDR3 is TGTGCCAGCGCCACAGTCCTTGGTAGGACCGAGCAGTACTTC. This rearrangement joins TRBV28 to TRBJ2-7, with unresolved D. The CDR3 covers 14 residues. CDR1 is MDHEN and CDR2 is SYDVKM in the germline V gene. V dropped 8 bases and J dropped 6 bases, with 20 bases sitting between them.

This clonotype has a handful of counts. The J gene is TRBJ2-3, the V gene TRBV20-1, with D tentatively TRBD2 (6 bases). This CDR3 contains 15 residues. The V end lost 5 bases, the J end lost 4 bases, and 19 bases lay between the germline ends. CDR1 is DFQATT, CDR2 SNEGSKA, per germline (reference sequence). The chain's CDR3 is CSAPSSATPSDTQYF. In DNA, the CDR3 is TGCAGTGCTCCTTCTAGCGCAACCCCCTCAGATACGCAGTATTTT.

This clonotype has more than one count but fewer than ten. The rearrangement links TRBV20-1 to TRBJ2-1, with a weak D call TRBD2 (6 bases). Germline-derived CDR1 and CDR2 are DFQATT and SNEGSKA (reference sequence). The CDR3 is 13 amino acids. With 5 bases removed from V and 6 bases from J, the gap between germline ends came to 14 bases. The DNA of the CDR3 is TGCAGTGCTGAGGGAGGTGGGGGCAATGAGCAGTTCTTC. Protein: CSAEGGGGNEQFF.